This T cell receptor (beta chain) emerged from a study of blood T cell repertoires in COVID-19 (dated by TCRdb to the early 2020s). Looking at the study overall: The collaborator samples originated in the United States, Italy and Spain and spanned the acute and convalescent phases of COVID-19. Sample metadata almost always included a de-identified subject ID, COVID-19 status, age in years and sex. The prospective study material was composed of cDNA or gDNA derived from T cells, B-cell-depleted T cells, or PBMCs. Samples were obtained from the ongoing ImmuneRACE study (first 160 participants) and from over a thousand subjects provided by 6 global collaborators. Deeply sampled blood TCRbeta repertoires from subjects exposed to, actively infected with, or recovered from COVID-19 were included in the dataset. The repertoires were released in a freely available public database intended as a resource for research on the immune response to SARS-CoV-2. Where HLA class I and class II types were available, the types were taken from metadata supplied by the sample provider, not from assay-based typing. The full study reports these points: The quantity of clinical and demographic metadata differed by source and by participant and was supplied without curation.

As to this clone: Its specific antigen is unknown. No much larger clone is present one base from it, and per-base qualities are unavailable.

The immunoSEQ Assay, a bias-controlled multiplex PCR, was used to amplify TCRbeta CDR3 regions from genomic DNA. On the authors' methods: Nucleated cell counts per sample were estimated from amplification of reference gene primers within the assay. Sequence reads were collapsed and filtered to measure the absolute abundance of every unique TCRbeta CDR3 rearrangement. For each sample, productive Simpson clonality was calculated as the square root of Simpson's diversity index across productive rearrangements. What TCRdb holds here is the immuneACCESS table cut down to in-frame rearrangements. Part of the clones is not present; checked against another copy, under half of the missing clones reflect an unresolved V gene, and the others are unexplained. Clonal size and the V and J genes are those of that table, whereas D and trimming came from the DNA. The sample table records over 130,000 clones; around 79% of these occur just once. The ten largest clones capture about 2.9% of the sample.

V loses 3 bases of germline sequence and J loses 2 bases, and the interval between the two ends is 11 bases. As encoded in the germline V gene, CDR1 is ENHRY while CDR2 is SYGVKD. The CDR3 has 15 amino acids, counting the end cysteine and phenylalanine. The DNA shown is the 45-base CDR3, in frame from base 1. In the prospective study, participants were about 18 to 95 years old, resided in 24 geographic areas of the United States, and were enrolled through a virtual design. Cohort assignment in the prospective study relied on participant-reported clinical history from a screening survey and a study questionnaire. For ImmuneRACE Cohort 3, a participant was defined as recovered based on two consecutive negative NP/OP PCR tests, clearance by a healthcare professional, or resolution of symptoms. In the prospective study, mobile phlebotomists collected whole blood, serum and a nasopharyngeal or oropharyngeal swab from each participant. Over an approximately 2-month period, participants in the prospective study had the option of providing additional blood draws and questionnaires. Before DNA extraction, prospective study blood samples were shipped either frozen or at room temperature.

Recombination linked TRBV10-3 to TRBJ1-5; the D gene lacks a confident call. The TCR sequence derives from a woman in her forties or fifties who had recovered from COVID-19. Source material: PBMCs or T cells enriched from blood (not recorded which). Read as DNA, the sequence is TGTGCCATCAGTGATGAGGGCTCGGGCAATCAGCCCCAGCATTTT. Its translation is CAISDEGSGNQPQHF.